This TCR beta chain was sequenced for a study of cytomegalovirus exposure and HLA in healthy donors. The repertoire was sequenced with immunoSEQ multiplex PCR; TCRdb's copy has only in-frame clones and lacks some. The sample yields about 82,000 clones, just under 95% seen once. This sequence originates from a man in his late teens or twenties in good health and CMV-seronegative. The source material was PBMCs.

In DNA form, the CDR3 reads TGTGCCATCAGTGAGGAGGTAGATAACTATGGCTACACCTTC. It specifies CAISEEVDNYGYTF. The rearrangement uses TRBV10-3 and TRBJ1-2; D is uncertain. CDR1 ENHRY and CDR2 SYGVKD come from the germline V gene. The length of the CDR3 is 14 residues. Between the trimmed V and J ends, which lost 2 bases and 1 base, there was a span of 8 bases.